Listed here are 3 T cell receptor beta chains from one sample, sequenced in a study of response to subunit inactivated influenza vaccine. Each CDR3 protein is one row after TCRdb ran MiXCR on the RT-PCR reads. The data hold 500,000 or so distinct CDR3 sequences, with more than 15% observed a single time. The specimen was CD4+ T cells sorted from PBMCs, collected roughly 24 months after vaccination. The origin of the receptors is a man aged 45 to 70 who received an inactivated influenza vaccine.

The rearrangement links TRBV20-1 to TRBJ1-1; D remains unclear. The germline V gene encodes CDR1 DFQATT and CDR2 SNEGSKA (reference sequence). The CDR3 runs to 14 residues. Between the trimmed V and J ends, which lost 7 bases and 0 bases, there was a span of 15 bases. In nucleotides, the CDR3 is TGCAGTGTTCCGAGGCTTCCTGTGAACACTGAAGCTTTCTTT. This gives the protein CSVPRLPVNTEAFF.

This clonotype was counted between two and nine times. J is TRBJ2-3 and V is TRBV27; 10 bases are shared with TRBD2. The germline gives CDR1 MNHEY, CDR2 SMNVEV (reference sequence). V was pared by 7 bases and J by 2 bases, with 6 bases of the junction left unmatched. The CDR3 is 15 amino acids. The CDR3 region is CASTLAGGPTDTQYF. CDR3 coding DNA: TGTGCCAGCACATTAGCGGGAGGTCCCACAGATACGCAGTATTTT.

This clonotype was observed a few times. V gene TRBV12-3 or TRBV12-4 combines with J gene TRBJ2-5; 7 nucleotides match TRBD1. V gave up 6 bases and J gave up 3 bases; unmatched junction bases: 4. This CDR3 is built from 13 residues. The CDR3 loop is CASRRGTEETQYF. The DNA of the CDR3 is TGTGCCAGCAGACGAGGGACAGAAGAGACCCAGTACTTC.